The clone carrying this TCR beta chain was seen at least ten times. Read coverage stops 3 residues before the CDR3 terminus; the germline J gene supplies the remainder. Clones were sequenced by immunoSEQ multiplex PCR, and TCRdb holds only the in-frame ones, with some missing. Observed in the sample are 35,000 to 50,000 clones, none of them singletons. The entry originates in a study of T cell clonality in common variable immunodeficiency. Each donor provided 5 to 8 ml of heparinized whole blood. The CDR3 spans 14 residues. Deletions cut 0 bases from V and 6 bases from J, with 12 bases between. Germline V lookup: CDR1 SGHRS, CDR2 YFSETQ.

This chain links TRBV5-1 with TRBJ1-1; D uncertain. The origin of this receptor is a person between 18 and 70 years old in good health. Material for sequencing was peripheral blood mononuclear cells. CDR3 residues: CASSLELGVPEAFF. The sequenced CDR3 bases are TGCGCCAGCAGCTTGGAGCTCGGGGTCCCTGAA.